What follows is one TCR beta chain and its context. Its target is not known. The data were obtained in a study of cytomegalovirus exposure and HLA in healthy donors. Broader study findings: The majority of TCR sequences were rare, yet some public TCRs appeared in many donors. Presence/absence analyses took donor sequencing depth as roughly uniform. Trimming of TCR beta V- and J-genes showed a link, identified in a later analysis, to a missense DCLRE1C variant. Segments of the TCR beta V type were, in most cases, productive about 87% or about 30% of the time in an earlier analysis.

PCR amplification relied on 60 Vbeta primers (plus 13 Jbeta primers). Assay: immunoSEQ multiplex PCR; the TCRdb copy retains only in-frame clones and omits some. The sample lists about 95,000 clones; about four fifths were seen once. Sequencing was done on a sample of PBMCs. The receptor comes from a woman aged 40 to 55 in good health and CMV-seronegative.

The CDR3 nucleotides are TGTGCCAGCTCCAGTAACAGGGATTCACCCCTCCACTTT. Protein sequence: CASSSNRDSPLHF. J is TRBJ1-6 and V is TRBV18, with D perhaps matching TRBD1 (6 bases). This CDR3 is built from 13 residues. V was shortened by 6 bases and J by 8 bases, with 11 bases between the two germline ends. The germline gives CDR1 KGHSH, CDR2 LQKENI.